These 18 T cell receptor beta chains originate from one sample sequenced in a study of radiotherapy plus CTLA-4 blockade in lung cancer. The repertoire was sequenced with immunoSEQ multiplex PCR; TCRdb's copy has only in-frame clones and lacks some. This table holds 70,000 to 90,000 clones, around 86% found once. The sample here was peripheral blood, taken from a patient treated with radiotherapy plus ipilimumab. These receptors came from a human donor with non-small cell lung cancer who had stable disease on radiotherapy plus ipilimumab.

This rearrangement joins TRBV6-4 to TRBJ2-5; 9 nucleotides align to TRBD1. J was trimmed by 7 bases and V by 4 bases; bases with no gene match: 4. Germline lookup yields CDR1 MRHNA and CDR2 SNTAGT. The CDR3 is 13 residues long. The CDR3 DNA reads TGTGCCAGCAGTGTGGACAGGGGAGGGACCCAGTACTTC. Its protein product is CASSVDRGGTQYF.

The chain employs TRBV6-6 and TRBJ2-1, with 10 bases fitting TRBD2. This CDR3 has 15 amino acids. CDR1 MNHNY and CDR2 SVGAGI come from the germline V gene (reference sequence). V lost 6 bases to trimming and J lost 0 bases; unmatched junction nucleotides: 2. This chain's CDR3 is CASRPSGSSYNEQFF. Here the CDR3 DNA reads TGTGCCAGCAGACCTAGCGGGAGCTCCTACAATGAGCAGTTCTTC.

The chain has TRBV6-6 and TRBJ1-3, with TRBD1 identical over 9 bases. V was clipped by 5 bases and J by 0 bases; unmatched bases: 2. Per the germline V gene, CDR1 is MNHNY and CDR2 is SVGAGI (reference sequence). The CDR3 is made up of 15 amino acids. CDR3 coding DNA: TGTGCCAGCAGTAGGACAGGGGTCTCTGGAAACACCATATATTTT. This codes for CASSRTGVSGNTIYF.

V and J are TRBV4-2 and TRBJ2-3; D not resolved. Per the germline V gene, CDR1 is LGHNA and CDR2 is YNFKEQ. The CDR3 extends over 14 amino acids. Trimming cost V 0 bases and J 2 bases, with 6 bases left between them. The CDR3 reads CASSQDRVTDTQYF. DNA of the CDR3: TGTGCCAGCAGCCAAGATCGCGTCACAGATACGCAGTATTTT.

The gene calls are TRBV28 and TRBJ2-3; TRBD1 matches at 10 bases. The CDR3 is made up of 15 amino acids. Unmatched junction bases numbered 8, after V lost 6 bases and J lost 5 bases. Germline V CDR1 and CDR2: MDHEN, SYDVKM. CDR3: CASRTDRGPGDTQYF. DNA for the CDR3: TGTGCCAGCAGAACCGACAGGGGGCCTGGAGATACGCAGTATTTT. The full variable domain, completed using reference TRBV28 and TRBJ2-3, is DVKVTQSSRYLVKRTGEKVFLECVQDMDHENMFWYRQDPGLGLRLIYFSYDVKMKEKGDIPEGYSVSREKKERFSLILESASTNQTSMYLCASRTDRGPGDTQYFGPGTRLTVL.

This chain connects TRBV28 to TRBJ2-3; D ambiguous. V shed 5 bases and J shed 3 bases, with 12 bases lying between them. The CDR3 covers 14 residues. Per the germline V gene, CDR1 is MDHEN and CDR2 is SYDVKM. This CDR3 is CASSPPVGTDTQYF. CDR3 bases: TGTGCCAGCAGTCCGCCTGTGGGAACAGATACGCAGTATTTT. Together with reference TRBV28 and TRBJ2-3, the CDR3 gives the full variable domain: DVKVTQSSRYLVKRTGEKVFLECVQDMDHENMFWYRQDPGLGLRLIYFSYDVKMKEKGDIPEGYSVSREKKERFSLILESASTNQTSMYLCASSPPVGTDTQYFGPGTRLTVL.

The chain is built from TRBV19 and TRBJ2-5, with D hard to call. The V end lost 5 bases, the J end lost 3 bases, and 4 bases lay between the germline ends. This CDR3 has 11 residues. The germline gives CDR1 LNHDA, CDR2 SQIVND (reference sequence). The CDR3 protein is CASSWKETQYF. The CDR3 bases are TGTGCCAGTAGTTGGAAAGAGACCCAGTACTTC.

The J gene is TRBJ2-7, the V gene TRBV6-4, with TRBD2 matching over 8 bases. The CDR3 is 15 residues long. The V and J ends lost 6 bases and 1 base, in that order; junction bases with no gene match: 8. Germline values: CDR1 MRHNA, CDR2 SNTAGT. The DNA for the CDR3 is TGTGCCAGCAGCGCCGGGACTAGTCTTTCCTACGAGCAGTACTTC. Translation gives CASSAGTSLSYEQYF.

By proportion, this clone is medium-sized. This CDR3 reads CASSLGGYSNQPQHF. Here the CDR3 DNA reads TGTGCCAGCAGCTTAGGAGGGTATAGCAATCAGCCCCAGCATTTT. V gene TRBV7-9 combines with J gene TRBJ1-5; D ambiguous. CDR3 size: 15 residues. The V and J ends lost 1 base and 0 bases respectively, with 7 bases between them. Germline V gene lookup returns CDR1 SEHNR and CDR2 FQNEAQ (reference sequence). The whole variable domain, remainder taken from reference TRBV7-9 and TRBJ1-5, is DTGVSQNPRHKITKRGQNVTFRCDPISEHNRLYWYRQTLGQGPEFLTYFQNEAQLEKSRLLSDRFSAERPKGSFSTLEIQRTEQGDSAMYLCASSLGGYSNQPQHFGDGTRLSIL.

This clone was counted between two and nine times. This sequence joins TRBV19 and TRBJ1-5; D ambiguous. The CDR3 totals 13 residues. The V gene lost 11 bases and the J gene lost 0 bases, with 11 bases spanning the gap. CDR1 and CDR2 (germline): LNHDA, SQIVND (reference sequence). CDR3 region: CASAADSNQPQHF. CDR3 in DNA: TGTGCCTCGGCGGCGGATAGCAATCAGCCCCAGCATTTT.

The sample holds one count of this clone. V usage is TRBV30 and J usage is TRBJ2-2; D remains ambiguous. Germline CDR1 is GTSNPN and CDR2 is SVGIG (reference sequence). The CDR3 runs to 15 residues. V lost 0 bases to trimming and J lost 1 base, with 9 bases between them. Here the CDR3 DNA reads TGTGCCTGGAGTGTACTCGCAGGGAACACCGGGGAGCTGTTTTTT. This gives the protein CAWSVLAGNTGELFF.

The chain combines TRBV4-1 with TRBJ1-4; 7 bases are a match to TRBD1. Germline CDR1 is MGHRA and CDR2 is YSYEKL. V was clipped by 4 bases and J by 5 bases; unmatched bases: 7. The CDR3 loop spans 15 amino acids. The CDR3: CASSLTDRQNEKLFF. CDR3 nucleotide sequence: TGCGCCAGCAGCCTCACGGACAGGCAGAATGAAAAACTGTTTTTT.

The chain joins TRBV5-4 to TRBJ2-7; the D gene is possibly TRBD2 (5 bases). Trimming cost V 0 bases and J 5 bases, with 9 bases left between them. The V gene's germline CDR1 is SGHNT and CDR2 YYREEE (reference sequence). The CDR3 consists of 13 residues. The CDR3 here is CASSLAGVNEQYF. CDR3 DNA: TGTGCCAGCAGCTTGGCCGGGGTAAACGAGCAGTACTTC.

V usage is TRBV5-5 and J usage is TRBJ1-3; unclear D gene. CDR3 length: 14 residues. Trimming took 0 bases from V and 3 from J, leaving 7 bases between them. CDR1 and CDR2 (germline): SGHKS, YYEKEE (reference sequence). The CDR3 nucleotides read TGTGCCAGCAGCTTGGGGACCGATGGAAACACCATATATTTT. Amino acids: CASSLGTDGNTIYF.

This rearrangement joins TRBV7-2 to TRBJ2-1, with 9 bases fitting TRBD2. This CDR3 has 15 residues. Trimming cost V 1 base and J 8 bases; bases outside gene matches: 6. The germline V gene encodes CDR1 SGHTA and CDR2 FQGNSA. CDR3 DNA sequence: TGTGCCAGCAGCTTAGTTAGCGGGAGCCGGGATGAGCAGTTCTTC. Amino acid sequence: CASSLVSGSRDEQFF.

The V gene is TRBV5-1, the J gene TRBJ1-1, with a weak D call TRBD1 (6 bases). V lost 3 bases, J lost 1 base, and 16 bases lay in between. CDR3 size: 16 residues. From germline, CDR1 is SGHRS and CDR2 YFSETQ. Here the CDR3 reads CASSSGASGGNTEAFF. CDR3 bases: TGCGCCAGCAGCTCAGGGGCAAGCGGCGGGAACACTGAAGCTTTCTTT.

V usage is TRBV7-8 and J usage is TRBJ1-5; 8 nucleotides align to TRBD1. Germline V gene lookup returns CDR1 SGHVS and CDR2 FQNEAQ. With 6 bases clipped from V and 6 bases from J, the junction kept 4 bases outside the gene matches. The CDR3 loop spans 13 amino acids. Written as DNA, the CDR3 is TGTGCCAGCAGTCAAGACAGGGGTCAGCCCCAGCATTTT. It is translated as CASSQDRGQPQHF.

J is TRBJ1-4 and V is TRBV5-1; D is uncertain. V was trimmed by 1 base and J by 4 bases, leaving 8 bases between them. The CDR3 sequence is 14 residues long. Germline CDR1 and CDR2: SGHRS and YFSETQ. The CDR3 here is CASSLSTINEKLFF. The DNA for the CDR3 is TGCGCCAGCAGCTTGAGCACGATTAATGAAAAACTGTTTTTT.